This T cell receptor (beta chain) appears in the sequencing data of a study of blood T cell repertoires in COVID-19. About the study: From the United States, Italy and Spain came samples of acute and convalescent COVID-19. From T cells, B-cell-depleted T cells, or PBMCs came the material, which was cDNA or gDNA.

Measured with immunoSEQ multiplex PCR; TCRdb has only the in-frame clones, and not every one. Among 300,000 to 350,000 clones listed, roughly 90% were seen once. While infection was still active, Seattle patients were enrolled and then followed longitudinally. Sequencing used peripheral blood. The source of this sequence is a young man with COVID-19, enrolled during active disease.

CDR3 amino acids: CSALTINEQFF. CDR3 nucleotide sequence: TGCAGTGCTCTTACTATCAATGAGCAGTTCTTC. The chain employs TRBV20-1 and TRBJ2-1; D unresolved. The ends were cut back, 5 bases at V and 6 bases at J, with 8 bases in the middle. From germline, CDR1 is DFQATT and CDR2 SNEGSKA (reference sequence). The CDR3 is 11 residues long.